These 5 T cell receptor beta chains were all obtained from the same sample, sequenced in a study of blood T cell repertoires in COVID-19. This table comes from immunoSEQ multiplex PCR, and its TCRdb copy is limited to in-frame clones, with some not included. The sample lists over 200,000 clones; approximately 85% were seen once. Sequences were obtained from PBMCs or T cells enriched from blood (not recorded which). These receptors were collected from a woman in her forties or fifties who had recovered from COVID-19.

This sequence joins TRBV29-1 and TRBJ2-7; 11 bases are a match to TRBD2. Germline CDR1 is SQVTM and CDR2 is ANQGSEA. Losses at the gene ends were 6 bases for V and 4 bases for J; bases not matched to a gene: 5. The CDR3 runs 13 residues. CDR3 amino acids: CSVRLAGKYEQYF. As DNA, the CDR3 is TGCAGCGTGAGACTAGCGGGAAAATACGAGCAGTACTTC.

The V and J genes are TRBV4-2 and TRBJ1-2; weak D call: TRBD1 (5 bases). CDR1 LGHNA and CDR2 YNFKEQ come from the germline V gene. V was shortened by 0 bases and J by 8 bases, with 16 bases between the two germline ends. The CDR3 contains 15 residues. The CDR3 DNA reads TGTGCCAGCAGCCAAGATCTGTCCAGGGTAGAAGGCTACACCTTC. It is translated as CASSQDLSRVEGYTF.

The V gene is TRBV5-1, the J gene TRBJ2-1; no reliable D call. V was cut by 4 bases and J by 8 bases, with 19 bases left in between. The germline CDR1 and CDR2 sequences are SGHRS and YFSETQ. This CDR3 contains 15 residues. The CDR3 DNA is TGCGCCAGCAGCGCCTCCTCAGTCGTCGTTGATGAGCAGTTCTTC. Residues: CASSASSVVVDEQFF.

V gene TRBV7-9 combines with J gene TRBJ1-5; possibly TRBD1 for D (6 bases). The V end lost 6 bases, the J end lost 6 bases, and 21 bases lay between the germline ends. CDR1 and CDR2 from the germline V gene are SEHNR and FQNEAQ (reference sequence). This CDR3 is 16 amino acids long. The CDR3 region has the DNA TGTGCCAGCAGTCAAGGGGGGGATGGGGCAACTCAGCCCCAGCATTTT. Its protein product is CASSQGGDGATQPQHF.

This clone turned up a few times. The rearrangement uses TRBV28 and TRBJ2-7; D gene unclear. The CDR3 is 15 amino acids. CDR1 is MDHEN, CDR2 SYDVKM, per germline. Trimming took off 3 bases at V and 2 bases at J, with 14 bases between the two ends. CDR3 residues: CASSFARLRPYEQYF. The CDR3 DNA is TGTGCCAGCAGTTTTGCGCGACTCAGACCCTACGAGCAGTACTTC. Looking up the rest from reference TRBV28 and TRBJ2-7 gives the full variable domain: DVKVTQSSRYLVKRTGEKVFLECVQDMDHENMFWYRQDPGLGLRLIYFSYDVKMKEKGDIPEGYSVSREKKERFSLILESASTNQTSMYLCASSFARLRPYEQYFGPGTRLTVT.